These T cell receptor beta chains were read from a single sample in a study of tumor and adjacent non-tumor tissue in lung cancer. TCRdb itself ran the multiplex PCR reads through MiXCR, one entry per CDR3 protein. The table includes some 90,000 distinct CDR3 sequences, roughly two thirds detected once. Sequencing input: lung tumor tissue. The receptors shown here come from a man between 65 and 85 years old with non-small cell lung cancer. The CDR3 runs from the conserved cysteine through the conserved F or W. Fields, in order: CDR3 length, V gene, clone size, J gene, D gene, CDR3 protein, CDR3 DNA. A D gene is named only where the DNA matches it firmly. Rows may omit the clone size; those that give it use once, few, many or a size class.

15	TRBV28	.	TRBJ1-3	.	CANSFAGVSGNTIYF	TGTGCCAACTCGTTTGCGGGGGTCTCTGGAAACACCATATATTTT
15	TRBV20-1	few	TRBJ2-1	TRBD2	CSAKTSGVSYNEQFF	TGCAGTGCTAAGACTAGCGGGGTCTCCTACAATGAGCAGTTCTTC
17	TRBV6-5	.	TRBJ1-4	TRBD1	CASSYGAVDRSNEKLFF	TGTGCCAGTAGTTACGGTGCTGTGGACAGGAGCAATGAAAAACTGTTTTTT
14	TRBV6-1	.	TRBJ1-2	.	CASSEWGSNYGYAF	TGTGCCAGCAGTGAATGGGGGTCTAACTATGGCTACGCCTTC
13	TRBV11-2	once	TRBJ2-3	.	CASSSGPTYTQYF	TGTGCCAGCAGCTCGGGACCCACATATACGCAATATTTT
13	TRBV12-5	many	TRBJ1-5	TRBD1	CASGHGQGRPQHF	TGTGCTAGTGGTCACGGACAGGGTCGGCCCCAGCATTTT
14	TRBV10-3	.	TRBJ1-1	TRBD1	CAIGKDRGYTEAFF	TGTGCCATCGGGAAGGACAGGGGGTATACTGAAGCTTTTTTC
17	TRBV11-2	.	TRBJ2-5	.	CASNSGGRGKRQETQYF	TGTGCCAGTAACTCGGGCGGACGGGGAAAGCGGCAAGAGACCCAGTACTTC
14	TRBV6-1	.	TRBJ1-5	.	CAGRAHRANQPQHF	TGTGCCGGTAGGGCTCACAGGGCCAATCAGCCCCAGCATTTT
15	TRBV28	few	TRBJ2-3	TRBD1	CASSGRTGPTDTQYF	TGTGCCAGCAGCGGTCGGACAGGCCCCACAGATACGCAGTATTTT
14	TRBV11-2	.	TRBJ1-1	.	CASSNDRLNTEAFF	TGTGCCAGCAGCAACGACAGGCTAAACACTGAAGCTTTCTTT
14	TRBV4-2	.	TRBJ2-7	.	CASSHPGGSRDQYF	TGTGCCAGTAGCCATCCTGGGGGGAGCCGCGATCAGTACTTC
15	TRBV12-3/TRBV12-4	.	TRBJ2-7	TRBD2	CASSPMGEGITEQYF	TGTGCCAGCAGCCCGATGGGGGAGGGGATTACCGAGCAGTACTTC
18	TRBV6-5	.	TRBJ1-5	.	CASIFLAPSEGFNQPQHF	TGTGCCAGCATTTTTCTGGCTCCCTCGGAGGGGTTCAATCAGCCCCAGCATTTT
15	TRBV28	few	TRBJ1-1	.	CASSFWKGPGTEAFF	TGTGCCAGCAGTTTCTGGAAGGGGCCCGGCACTGAAGCTTTCTTT
14	TRBV11-3	.	TRBJ2-5	TRBD2	CASSLAGSGGTQNF	TGCGCCAGCAGCTTAGCGGGGTCCGGGGGGACCCAGAACTTC
13	TRBV11-2	once	TRBJ2-7	.	CANSLDQVYEQYF	TGTGCCAACAGCTTAGATCAAGTCTACGAGCAGTACTTC
16	TRBV6-1	.	TRBJ2-6	.	CTCSAEDSSGANVLTF	TGTACCTGCAGTGCCGAGGACAGCTCTGGGGCCAACGTTCTGACTTTC
16	TRBV20-1	.	TRBJ2-6	.	CGARDSTGSGANVLTF	TGCGGTGCTAGAGACTCCACAGGGTCTGGGGCCAACGTCCTGACTTTC
15	TRBV11-2	.	TRBJ2-5	TRBD2	CANSYTRGGRETQYF	TGTGCCAACAGCTATACAAGGGGCGGGAGGGAGACCCAGTACTTC
12	TRBV6-6	.	TRBJ2-5	.	CACRGGQETQYF	TGTGCCTGCAGGGGGGGCCAAGAGACACAGTACTTC
18	TRBV30	many	TRBJ1-6	.	CASVEGRGSGGSDSPLHF	TGTGCCTCCGTGGAGGGGCGAGGGAGCGGAGGCTCGGATTCACCCCTCCACTTT
15	TRBV5-1	.	TRBJ2-7	.	CASSLGTGSVYEQYF	TGCGCCAGCAGCTTGGGTACGGGGTCAGTCTACGAGCAGTACTTC
12	TRBV20-1	few	TRBJ2-1	.	CSAARYNNEQFF	TGCAGTGCTGCACGATATAACAATGAGCAGTTCTTC
14	TRBV20-1	many	TRBJ2-4	.	CSARSALRGNIQYF	TGCAGTGCTAGATCGGCCCTGCGGGGAAACATTCAGTACTTC
20	TRBV6-5	.	TRBJ1-1	.	CASSYSSRREWYKRGTEAFF	TGTGCCAGCAGTTACTCGAGTCGGCGGGAATGGTATAAGCGGGGCACTGAAGCTTTCTTT
14	TRBV20-1	.	TRBJ2-1	.	CSARQRGRGYEQFF	TGCAGTGCTAGACAGAGGGGAAGGGGGTATGAGCAGTTCTTC
12	TRBV11-2	once	TRBJ2-4	.	CTSRYMDGGEYF	TGTACCAGCAGATATATGGACGGTGGGGAGTACTTC
14	TRBV24-1	many	TRBJ2-2	TRBD1	CATGGQVNTGELFF	TGTGCCACCGGGGGACAGGTGAACACCGGGGAGCTGTTTTTT
14	TRBV10-3	.	TRBJ2-1	.	CAIGESERRAEQFF	TGTGCCATCGGTGAGTCCGAGCGGAGGGCTGAGCAGTTCTTC
14	TRBV28	.	TRBJ2-3	.	CASRPFPSTDMQYF	TGTGCCAGCAGACCCTTCCCAAGCACAGATATGCAGTATTTT
14	TRBV29-1	.	TRBJ2-1	TRBD1	CIVRGQGPLNEEFF	TGCATCGTAAGGGGACAGGGGCCCCTCAATGAGGAGTTCTTC
13	TRBV4-1	.	TRBJ2-3	.	CTSSLEEGDTQYF	TGCACTAGCAGCCTCGAGGAGGGAGATACGCAGTATTTT
14	TRBV6-1	.	TRBJ1-1	.	CVSSEWNTNTEAFF	TGTGTCAGCAGTGAATGGAATACCAACACTGAAGCTTTCTTT
15	TRBV11-1	.	TRBJ2-7	TRBD1	CVSSFDGTGNYEQYF	TGTGTCAGCAGCTTTGACGGGACAGGGAACTACGAGCAGTACTTC
15	TRBV11-2	.	TRBJ2-2	TRBD1	CTSSLGRGRVGELFF	TGTACCAGCAGCTTGGGCAGGGGGAGAGTCGGGGAGCTGTTTTTT
15	TRBV11-2	.	TRBJ1-4	.	CASSPGSGVGKKLFF	TGTGCCAGCAGCCCGGGTTCGGGAGTTGGGAAAAAACTGTTTTTT
13	TRBV6-6	.	TRBJ1-2	.	CASSLDRAYGHTF	TGTGCCAGTAGTCTTGACCGGGCCTATGGCCACACCTTC
18	TRBV28	.	TRBJ1-2	TRBD1	CASRATSGTGGAVYGYTF	TGTGCCAGCAGAGCCACCTCCGGGACAGGGGGCGCCGTCTATGGCTACACCTTC
14	TRBV4-1	.	TRBJ2-7	.	CVSSQERRGYEQYF	TGCGTCAGCAGCCAAGAGCGTCGGGGGTATGAGCAGTACTTC
15	TRBV12-3/TRBV12-4	many	TRBJ2-1	.	CASSSGTLSGNEQFF	TGTGCCAGCAGTTCGGGGACACTCTCTGGTAATGAGCAGTTCTTC
12	TRBV29-1	many	TRBJ2-5	.	CSATMGPETQYF	TGCAGCGCTACCATGGGTCCTGAGACCCAGTACTTC
15	TRBV7-9	few	TRBJ1-3	.	CASSKQRTAGNTIYF	TGTGCCAGCAGTAAACAGAGGACAGCTGGAAACACCATATATTTT
15	TRBV12-3/TRBV12-4	.	TRBJ2-3	.	CACSPAGGPSDTQYF	TGTGCCTGCAGTCCAGCTGGGGGGCCGTCAGATACGCAGTATTTT
17	TRBV10-1	.	TRBJ2-7	.	CPSTPNPTSPVTYEQYF	TGTCCCAGCACCCCTAACCCGACTAGTCCAGTTACCTACGAGCAGTACTTC
16	TRBV5-1	.	TRBJ2-1	TRBD2	CASSGHSGSSYNEQFF	TGCGCCAGCAGCGGCCATAGCGGGAGCTCCTACAATGAGCAGTTCTTC
15	TRBV7-3	few	TRBJ2-3	TRBD2	CASSLLAGGPDTQYF	TGTGCCAGCAGCTTACTAGCGGGGGGGCCAGATACGCAGTATTTT
15	TRBV10-3	.	TRBJ1-6	TRBD1	CAISERGQGFSPLHF	TGTGCCATCAGTGAGAGGGGACAGGGATTTTCACCCCTCCACTTT
15	TRBV4-1	.	TRBJ2-6	TRBD1	CASSQTGSGGHVLTF	TGCGCCAGCAGCCAAACAGGTTCAGGGGGCCACGTCCTGACTTTC
15	TRBV29-1	many	TRBJ2-3	TRBD2	CSVPGGGRSTDTQYF	TGCAGCGTCCCCGGCGGGGGGCGGTCCACAGATACGCAGTATTTT
12	TRBV20-1	many	TRBJ2-7	.	CSVTSGSYEQYF	TGCAGTGTTACCAGTGGGTCCTACGAGCAGTACTTC
13	TRBV5-4	many	TRBJ2-5	.	CASKEGSQETQYF	TGTGCCAGCAAAGAGGGGTCCCAAGAGACCCAGTACTTC
14	TRBV20-1	few	TRBJ2-3	.	CSAGIGVGPDTQYF	TGCAGCGCTGGTATAGGGGTTGGTCCAGATACGCAGTATTTT
17	TRBV6-5	many	TRBJ2-3	TRBD1	CASSKSGTGFFPDTQYF	TGTGCCAGCAGTAAATCCGGGACAGGGTTTTTCCCAGATACGCAGTATTTT
14	TRBV28	few	TRBJ2-7	.	CASSLLRVPYEQYF	TGTGCCAGCAGTTTATTGAGGGTGCCCTACGAGCAGTACTTC